This TCR beta chain was sequenced in a study of blood T cell repertoires in COVID-19. Turning to the study itself: T cells, B-cell-depleted T cells, or PBMCs provided the cDNA or gDNA that served as material.

This clone has a single count. Here immunoSEQ multiplex PCR was the method, and the copy in TCRdb shows in-frame clones only, minus some. In the table there are some 160,000 clones, more than 75% of which are singletons. Trimming cost V 3 bases and J 5 bases, with 9 bases left between them. The CDR3 loop spans 13 amino acids. Germline-derived CDR1 and CDR2 are SGHRS and YFSETQ. The receptor was isolated from a man younger than 35 with acute or convalescent COVID-19. Sequences were obtained from peripheral blood. J is TRBJ2-1 and V is TRBV5-1; D perhaps matches TRBD2 (6 bases). CDR3 in amino acids: CASSSGLHNEQFF. The CDR3 nucleotides read TGCGCCAGCAGCTCGGGACTCCACAATGAGCAGTTCTTC.